One T cell receptor beta chain is described in this entry. The antigen remains undetermined. Clones were sequenced by immunoSEQ multiplex PCR, and TCRdb holds only the in-frame ones, with some missing. The data hold about 11,000 clones, with around 70% observed a single time. The data are from a study of vaccination effects on CD4 cells after COVID-19. Antigen-specific CD4+ T cell clonotypes were called by their expansion after viral peptide-pool culture in ViraFEST. Cultured cells yielded isolated CD4+ T cells after 10 days. Regarding the study as a whole: Common cold coronavirus cross-reactivity was shown by only 1 of 255 vaccine-induced clones in healthy vaccinees.

V dropped 3 bases and J dropped 4; count of bases not matched to a gene: 2. This CDR3 is built from 14 residues. Germline V gene sequence: CDR1 LNHDA, CDR2 SQIVND (reference sequence). The sequence was collected from a human donor who received a COVID-19 vaccine. The chain is built from TRBV19 and TRBJ1-2, with TRBD1 matching 10 bases. Source: CD4+ T cells from PBMCs cultured with HCoV-229E spike peptides, taken before COVID-19 vaccination. The CDR3 loop reads CASSMGQGSYGYTF. In nucleotides, the CDR3 is TGTGCCAGTAGTATGGGACAGGGGTCCTATGGCTACACCTTC.